Listed below are T cell receptor beta chains from one sample, sequenced in a study of T cell repertoires in cytomegalovirus infection. A single record per CDR3 protein comes from TCRdb applying MiXCR to the reads. Among approximately 290,000 distinct CDR3 sequences listed, 20% to 30% were seen once. Sequencing was done on a sample of PBMCs. All receptors derive from a human donor in good health (CMV status not recorded). Some clones in this sample may be carry-over from other donors' samples. Both conserved end residues are part of each CDR3. The order of the fields is J gene, V gene, CDR3 protein.

j_gene: TRBJ2-1; v_gene: TRBV10-3; CDR3aa: CAIRPSGQGDNEQFF
j_gene: TRBJ2-1; v_gene: TRBV7-9; CDR3aa: CASSLTEGEDNEQFF
j_gene: TRBJ2-7; v_gene: TRBV11-2; CDR3aa: CASSSTGLVYEQYF
j_gene: TRBJ2-3; v_gene: TRBV7-2; CDR3aa: CASSLLRGRPDTQYF
j_gene: TRBJ2-3; v_gene: TRBV5-1; CDR3aa: CASSARGGPYTDTQYF
j_gene: TRBJ1-2; v_gene: TRBV7-9; CDR3aa: CASSFRQGSGYTF
j_gene: TRBJ2-1; v_gene: TRBV6-6; CDR3aa: CATDHAGGQTHEQFF
j_gene: TRBJ2-1; v_gene: TRBV6-2/TRBV6-3; CDR3aa: CASSYLRDYYNEQFF
j_gene: TRBJ2-5; v_gene: TRBV6-2/TRBV6-3; CDR3aa: CASSYLGLETQYF
j_gene: TRBJ2-3; v_gene: TRBV20-1; CDR3aa: CSASAGLAGRLNTQYF
j_gene: TRBJ2-1; v_gene: TRBV19; CDR3aa: CASITSSGEQFF
j_gene: TRBJ1-5; v_gene: TRBV6-8; CDR3aa: CASSPGGQGVWPQHF
j_gene: TRBJ1-2; v_gene: TRBV29-1; CDR3aa: CSVQDSSYGYTF
j_gene: TRBJ2-1; v_gene: TRBV7-9; CDR3aa: CASSQTNEQFF
j_gene: TRBJ1-5; v_gene: TRBV12-3/TRBV12-4; CDR3aa: CASSLLGGDQPQHF
j_gene: TRBJ2-2; v_gene: TRBV29-1; CDR3aa: CSVALSSRLAGVTRELFF
j_gene: TRBJ2-5; v_gene: TRBV7-9; CDR3aa: CASSLRRGGEETQYF
j_gene: TRBJ2-1; v_gene: TRBV20-1; CDR3aa: CSARGAGGPYEQFF
j_gene: TRBJ2-4; v_gene: TRBV28; CDR3aa: CASSAVRPKNIQYF
j_gene: TRBJ1-4; v_gene: TRBV6-6; CDR3aa: CASRSQGDNEKLFF
j_gene: TRBJ1-2; v_gene: TRBV7-2; CDR3aa: CASSLGGGAAYGYTF
j_gene: TRBJ2-5; v_gene: TRBV10-3; CDR3aa: CAISESNIGVKETQYF
j_gene: TRBJ2-1; v_gene: TRBV6-2/TRBV6-3; CDR3aa: CASSYPARPYNEQFF
j_gene: TRBJ2-3; v_gene: TRBV4-1; CDR3aa: CASSQSPAGGLMDTQYF
j_gene: TRBJ1-6; v_gene: TRBV6-4; CDR3aa: CASSRTGNNSPLHF
j_gene: TRBJ2-7; v_gene: TRBV20-1; CDR3aa: CSARLAGGTYEQYF
j_gene: TRBJ2-2; v_gene: TRBV12-3/TRBV12-4; CDR3aa: CASSRAVPPGTGELFF
j_gene: TRBJ1-1; v_gene: TRBV3-1; CDR3aa: CASRSTGNTEAFF
j_gene: TRBJ2-1; v_gene: TRBV5-6; CDR3aa: CASSFSGLAGGGYYNEQFF
j_gene: TRBJ2-6; v_gene: TRBV5-3; CDR3aa: CASSLEGPRGANVLTF
j_gene: TRBJ1-2; v_gene: TRBV6-2/TRBV6-3; CDR3aa: CASSYPPGGRGYTF
j_gene: TRBJ2-1; v_gene: TRBV2; CDR3aa: CASSEVTGANNEQFF
j_gene: TRBJ2-3; v_gene: TRBV5-1; CDR3aa: CASSLTGSSTDTQYF
j_gene: TRBJ2-1; v_gene: TRBV18; CDR3aa: CASSPLAPSSYNEQFF
j_gene: TRBJ2-7; v_gene: TRBV9; CDR3aa: CASTRTADPLYEQYF
j_gene: TRBJ1-1; v_gene: TRBV11-2; CDR3aa: CASSHGRTEAFF
j_gene: TRBJ1-1; v_gene: TRBV29-1; CDR3aa: CSALDGQGAHTEAFF
j_gene: TRBJ1-1; v_gene: TRBV19; CDR3aa: CASSMIETEAFF
j_gene: TRBJ2-3; v_gene: TRBV18; CDR3aa: CASSPLSGTDTQYF
j_gene: TRBJ2-3; v_gene: TRBV7-2; CDR3aa: CASSRGAGLRDTQYF
j_gene: TRBJ2-6; v_gene: TRBV7-2; CDR3aa: CASSLDLGGHGANVLTF
j_gene: TRBJ2-1; v_gene: TRBV11-2; CDR3aa: CASSLSTSGSLNEQFF
j_gene: TRBJ2-3; v_gene: TRBV20-1; CDR3aa: CSARFLTGPTSTDTQYF
j_gene: TRBJ2-7; v_gene: TRBV14; CDR3aa: CASSPFPSYEQYF
j_gene: TRBJ1-2; v_gene: TRBV5-6; CDR3aa: CASSLAGTNYGYTF
j_gene: TRBJ1-2; v_gene: TRBV7-2; CDR3aa: CASSLEGQANYGYTF
j_gene: TRBJ2-3; v_gene: TRBV20-1; CDR3aa: CSASENTDTQYF
j_gene: TRBJ2-3; v_gene: TRBV7-3; CDR3aa: CASSLDQTQYF
j_gene: TRBJ1-5; v_gene: TRBV7-2; CDR3aa: CASSFGTLQPQHF
j_gene: TRBJ1-1; v_gene: TRBV29-1; CDR3aa: CSVGRQQNTEAFF
j_gene: TRBJ1-1; v_gene: TRBV28; CDR3aa: CASSSPGRVNSEAFF
j_gene: TRBJ1-1; v_gene: TRBV5-1; CDR3aa: CASSWGTGGTEAFF
j_gene: TRBJ2-3; v_gene: TRBV5-6; CDR3aa: CASSLGVRDTDTQYF
j_gene: TRBJ2-7; v_gene: TRBV19; CDR3aa: CASSIEATAYEQYF